This TCR beta chain was obtained from a study of T cell changes during pregnancy in multiple sclerosis (dated by TCRdb to the late 2010s). For context, the study as a whole: Changes in the T cell repertoire over the course of pregnancy were examined in this study in women with multiple sclerosis.

The library was prepared using the immunoSEQ multiplex PCR assay. Drawn from immuneACCESS, this table holds only the in-frame rearrangements with V and J called that TCRdb kept. Clones are partly lost; checked studies trace under half to an unresolved V gene and leave the rest unexplained. The table for this sample lists more than 90,000 clones; 80% to 95% of them were counted only once. Together, the top ten hold 1.5% of the sample. As encoded in the germline V gene, CDR1 is SGHVS while CDR2 is FQNEAQ. Trimming at the junction amounts to 5 bases on V and 8 bases on J, and the germline ends lie 22 bases apart. The CDR3 has 16 amino acids, counting the end cysteine and phenylalanine. CDR3 DNA only is kept here, 48 bases in frame from base 1. To note about this clone: Its binding antigen is unknown. Per-base qualities were not stored, and no clone one base away is much larger.

The sequence is built from TRBV7-8 and TRBJ2-1; TRBD1 might be the D gene, on 6 matching bases. The sequence was obtained from a female donor with multiple sclerosis, enrolled in a pregnancy study. Sequencing was performed on peripheral blood, taken in the third trimester of pregnancy. The CDR3 has the sequence CASSPSPGTYLDEQFF. The nucleotides read TGTGCCAGCAGCCCCTCCCCCGGGACATACTTGGATGAGCAGTTCTTC.